Sequencing of this TCR beta chain was carried out in a study of cytomegalovirus exposure and HLA in healthy donors. Study findings and constraints: A later analysis reported that several of the most significant clusters appeared to be linked to common viral pathogens, among them Epstein-Barr virus. Association of a missense DCLRE1C variant with TCR beta V- and J-gene trimming was reported in a later analysis.

Note on this clone: Its target is not known.

The primer mix had 60 Vbeta and 13 Jbeta primers. Profiled with immunoSEQ multiplex PCR; TCRdb holds only in-frame clones, not every one. In the table there are roughly 150,000 clones, about four fifths of which are singletons. J gave up 4 bases and V 6 bases, and 10 bases lay outside the gene matches. This CDR3 is 14 amino acids long. Germline lookup yields CDR1 SQVTM and CDR2 ANQGSEA. Donors were ostensibly healthy at sampling, although undocumented immune exposures were probable. The receptor was derived from a male donor in good health and CMV-seropositive. This sequence joins TRBV29-1 and TRBJ1-1; 8 bases agree with TRBD1. Specimen: PBMCs. The CDR3 DNA is TGCAGCGTACGGGACAGGTCGCCGGGCACTGAAGCTTTCTTT. Protein: CSVRDRSPGTEAFF.